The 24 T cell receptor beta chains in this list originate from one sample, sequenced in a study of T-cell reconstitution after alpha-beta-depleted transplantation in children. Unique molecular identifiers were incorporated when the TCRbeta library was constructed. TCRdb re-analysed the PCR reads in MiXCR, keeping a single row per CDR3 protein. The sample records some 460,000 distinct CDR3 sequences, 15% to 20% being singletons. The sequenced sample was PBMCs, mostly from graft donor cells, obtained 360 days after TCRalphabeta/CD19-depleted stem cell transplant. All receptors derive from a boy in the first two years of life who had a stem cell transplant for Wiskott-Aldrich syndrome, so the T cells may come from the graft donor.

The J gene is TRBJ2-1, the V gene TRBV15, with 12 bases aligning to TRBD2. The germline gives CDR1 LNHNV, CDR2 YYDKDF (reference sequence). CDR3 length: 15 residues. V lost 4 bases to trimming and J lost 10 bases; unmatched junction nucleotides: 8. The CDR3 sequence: CATSIGLAGSGEQFF. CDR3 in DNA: TGTGCCACCAGCATAGGACTAGCGGGATCAGGGGAGCAGTTCTTC.

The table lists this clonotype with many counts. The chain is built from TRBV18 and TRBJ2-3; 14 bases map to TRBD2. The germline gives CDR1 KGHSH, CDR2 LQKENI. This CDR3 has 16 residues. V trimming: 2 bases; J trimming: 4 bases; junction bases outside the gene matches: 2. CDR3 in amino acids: CASSPLGLAGADTQYF. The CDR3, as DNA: TGTGCCAGCTCACCATTGGGACTAGCGGGGGCAGATACGCAGTATTTT.

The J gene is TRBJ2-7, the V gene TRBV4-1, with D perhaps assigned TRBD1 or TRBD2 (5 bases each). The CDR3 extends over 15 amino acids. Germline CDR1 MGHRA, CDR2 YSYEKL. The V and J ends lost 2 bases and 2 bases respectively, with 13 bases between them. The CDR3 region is CASSQIGALPYEQYF. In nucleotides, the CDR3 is TGCGCCAGCAGCCAAATCGGGGCTCTTCCCTACGAGCAGTACTTC.

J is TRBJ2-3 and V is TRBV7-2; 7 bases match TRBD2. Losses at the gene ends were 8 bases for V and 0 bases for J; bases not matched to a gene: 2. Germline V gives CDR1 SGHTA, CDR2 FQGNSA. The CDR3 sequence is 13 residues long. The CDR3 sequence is CASHSGSTDTQYF. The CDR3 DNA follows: TGTGCCAGCCATAGCGGGAGCACAGATACGCAGTATTTT. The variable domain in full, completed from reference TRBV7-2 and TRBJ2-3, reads GAGVSQSPSNKVTEKGKDVELRCDPISGHTALYWYRQSLGQGLEFLIYFQGNSAPDKSGLPSDRFSAERTGGSVSTLTIQRTQQEDSAVYLCASHSGSTDTQYFGPGTRLTVL.

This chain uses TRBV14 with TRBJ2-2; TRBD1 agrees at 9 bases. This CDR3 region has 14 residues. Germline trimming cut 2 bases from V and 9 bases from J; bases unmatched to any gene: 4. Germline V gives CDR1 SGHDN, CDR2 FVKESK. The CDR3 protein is CASSQNRGPRELFF. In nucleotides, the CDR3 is TGTGCCAGCAGCCAAAACAGGGGGCCCAGGGAGCTGTTTTTT.

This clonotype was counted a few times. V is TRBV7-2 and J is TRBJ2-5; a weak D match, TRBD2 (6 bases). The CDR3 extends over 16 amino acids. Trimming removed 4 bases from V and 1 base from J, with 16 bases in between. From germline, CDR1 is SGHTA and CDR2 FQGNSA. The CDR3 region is CASSSQPGLFQETQYF. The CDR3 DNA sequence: TGTGCCAGCAGCTCGCAACCGGGACTCTTCCAAGAGACCCAGTACTTC. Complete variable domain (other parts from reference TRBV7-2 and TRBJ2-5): GAGVSQSPSNKVTEKGKDVELRCDPISGHTALYWYRQSLGQGLEFLIYFQGNSAPDKSGLPSDRFSAERTGGSVSTLTIQRTQQEDSAVYLCASSSQPGLFQETQYFGPGTRLLVL.

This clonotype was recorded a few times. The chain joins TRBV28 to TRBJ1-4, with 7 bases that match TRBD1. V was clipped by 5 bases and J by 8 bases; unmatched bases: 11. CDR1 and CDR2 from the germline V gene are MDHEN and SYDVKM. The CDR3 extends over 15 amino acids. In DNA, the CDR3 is TGTGCCAGCAGTCCGCACAGGGGAGGGGACGAAAAACTGTTTTTT. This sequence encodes CASSPHRGGDEKLFF.

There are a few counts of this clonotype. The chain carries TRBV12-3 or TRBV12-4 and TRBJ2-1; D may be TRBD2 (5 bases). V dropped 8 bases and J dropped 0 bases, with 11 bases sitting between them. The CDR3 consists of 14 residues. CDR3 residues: CASGRGSSYNEQFF. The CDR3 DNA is TGTGCCAGCGGACGGGGAAGCTCCTACAATGAGCAGTTCTTC.

The CDR3 reads CATSDQGQGRETQYF. The CDR3 region has the DNA TGTGCCACCAGTGACCAGGGACAGGGGAGAGAGACCCAGTACTTC. The chain joins TRBV24-1 to TRBJ2-5, with 10 bases fitting TRBD1. The CDR3 length is 15 residues. CDR1 is KGHDR, CDR2 SFDVKD, per germline. V lost 4 bases and J lost 4; bases outside the gene matches: 5.

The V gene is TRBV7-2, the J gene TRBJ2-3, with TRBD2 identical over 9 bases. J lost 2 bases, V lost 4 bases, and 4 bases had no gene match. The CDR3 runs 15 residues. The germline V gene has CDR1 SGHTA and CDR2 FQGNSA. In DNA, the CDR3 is TGTGCCAGCAGCTCCTGGACTAGCGTCACAGATACGCAGTATTTT. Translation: CASSSWTSVTDTQYF.

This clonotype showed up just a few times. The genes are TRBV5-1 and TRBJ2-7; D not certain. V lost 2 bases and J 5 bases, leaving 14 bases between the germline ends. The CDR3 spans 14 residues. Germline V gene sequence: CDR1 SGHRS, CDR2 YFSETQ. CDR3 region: CASSFQPASDEQYF. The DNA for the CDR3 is TGCGCCAGCAGCTTCCAACCGGCGTCAGACGAGCAGTACTTC.

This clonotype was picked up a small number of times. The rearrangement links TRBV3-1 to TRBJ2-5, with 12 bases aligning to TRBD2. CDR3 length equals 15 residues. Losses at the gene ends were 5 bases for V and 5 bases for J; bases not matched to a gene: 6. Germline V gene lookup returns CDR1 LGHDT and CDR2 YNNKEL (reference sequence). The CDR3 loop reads CASSTGLAGWETQYF. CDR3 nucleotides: TGTGCCAGCAGCACGGGACTAGCGGGCTGGGAGACCCAGTACTTC.

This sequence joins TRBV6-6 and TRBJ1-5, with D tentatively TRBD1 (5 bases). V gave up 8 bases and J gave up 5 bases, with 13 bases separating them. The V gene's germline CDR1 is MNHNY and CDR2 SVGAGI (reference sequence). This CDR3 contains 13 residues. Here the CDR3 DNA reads TGTGCCAGCCTGAGGGGAGGGGATCAGCCCCAGCATTTT. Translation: CASLRGGDQPQHF.

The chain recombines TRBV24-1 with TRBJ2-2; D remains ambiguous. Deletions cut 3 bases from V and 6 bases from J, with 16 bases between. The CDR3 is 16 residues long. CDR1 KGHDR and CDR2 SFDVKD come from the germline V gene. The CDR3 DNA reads TGTGCCACCAGTGATCCAGGCGGATCTCGGTCCGGGGAGCTGTTTTTT. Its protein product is CATSDPGGSRSGELFF.

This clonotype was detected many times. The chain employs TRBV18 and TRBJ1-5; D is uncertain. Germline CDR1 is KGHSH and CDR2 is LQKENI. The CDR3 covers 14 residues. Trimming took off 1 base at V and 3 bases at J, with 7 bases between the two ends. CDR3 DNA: TGTGCCAGCTCACCACTGGCCAACAATCAGCCCCAGCATTTT. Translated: CASSPLANNQPQHF.

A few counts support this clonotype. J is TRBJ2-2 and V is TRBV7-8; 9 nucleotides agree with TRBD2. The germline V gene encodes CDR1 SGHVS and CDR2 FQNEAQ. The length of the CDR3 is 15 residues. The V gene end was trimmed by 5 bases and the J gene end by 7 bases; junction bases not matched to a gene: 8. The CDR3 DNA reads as TGTGCCAGCAGCGACGTTGCTAGCGGGATCGGGGAGCTGTTTTTT. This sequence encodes CASSDVASGIGELFF.

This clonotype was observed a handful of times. CDR3 nucleotides: TGCAGTGCTCAGGGACTAGCGGTCCAAGAGACCCAGTACTTC. This translates into CSAQGLAVQETQYF. The chain couples TRBV20-1 to TRBJ2-5; 11 nucleotides match TRBD2. J lost 1 base, V lost 5 bases, and 3 bases had no gene match. The germline V gene encodes CDR1 DFQATT and CDR2 SNEGSKA (reference sequence). The CDR3 runs 14 residues.

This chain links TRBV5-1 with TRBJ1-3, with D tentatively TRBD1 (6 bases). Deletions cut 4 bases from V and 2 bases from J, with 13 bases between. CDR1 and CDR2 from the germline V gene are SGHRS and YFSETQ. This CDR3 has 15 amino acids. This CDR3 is CASSPMGAAGNTIYF. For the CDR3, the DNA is TGCGCCAGCAGCCCTATGGGGGCGGCTGGAAACACCATATATTTT.

CDR3 DNA sequence: TGCAGTGCTAGAGTCTGGGCCTTGGGCTACACCTTC. It codes for CSARVWALGYTF. The rearrangement joins TRBV20-1 to TRBJ1-2, with D hard to call. The CDR3 has 12 amino acids. Germline CDR1 reads DFQATT; CDR2 reads SNEGSKA (reference sequence). The germline V and J ends were trimmed by 1 base and 8 bases, with 11 bases remaining between them.

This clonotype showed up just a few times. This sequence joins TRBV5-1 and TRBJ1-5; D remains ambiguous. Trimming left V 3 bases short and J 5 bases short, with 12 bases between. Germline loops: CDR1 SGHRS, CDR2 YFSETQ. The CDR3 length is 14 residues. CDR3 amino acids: CASSSSHSYQPQHF. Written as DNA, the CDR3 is TGCGCCAGCAGCTCGTCGCACAGTTATCAGCCCCAGCATTTT.

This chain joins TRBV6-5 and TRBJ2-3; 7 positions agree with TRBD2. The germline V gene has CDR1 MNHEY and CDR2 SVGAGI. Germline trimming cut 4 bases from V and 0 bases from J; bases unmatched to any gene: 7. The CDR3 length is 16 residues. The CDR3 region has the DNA TGTGCCAGCAGTTCCACCAGCGGGATGAGCACAGATACGCAGTATTTT. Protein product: CASSSTSGMSTDTQYF.

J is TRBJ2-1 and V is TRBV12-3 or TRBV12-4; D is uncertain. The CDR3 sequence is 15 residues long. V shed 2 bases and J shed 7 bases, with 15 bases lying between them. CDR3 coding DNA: TGTGCCAGCAGTTTACCTTCTAGGCCGGAGAATGAGCAGTTCTTC. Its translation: CASSLPSRPENEQFF.

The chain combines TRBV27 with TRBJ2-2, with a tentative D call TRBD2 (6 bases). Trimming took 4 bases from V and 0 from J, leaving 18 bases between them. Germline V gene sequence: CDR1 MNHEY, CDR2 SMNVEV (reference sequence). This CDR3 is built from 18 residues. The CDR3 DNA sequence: TGTGCCAGCAGTTCAAATTATATCGCGGGGTCGAACACCGGGGAGCTGTTTTTT. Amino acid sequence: CASSSNYIAGSNTGELFF.

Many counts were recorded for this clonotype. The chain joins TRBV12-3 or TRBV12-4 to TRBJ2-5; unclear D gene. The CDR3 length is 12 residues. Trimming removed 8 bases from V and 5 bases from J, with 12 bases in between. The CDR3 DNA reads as TGTGCCAGCTCGAATAGCATGGAGACCCAGTACTTC. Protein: CASSNSMETQYF.